Shown below are 19 T cell receptor beta chains from a single sample sequenced in a study of cytomegalovirus exposure and HLA in healthy donors (dated by TCRdb to about 2017). The library was made by the immunoSEQ multiplex PCR assay. The multiplex PCR relied on a mix of 60 forward primers for TCR Vbeta segments and 13 reverse primers for TCR Jbeta segments. The source is immuneACCESS, and TCRdb retained only in-frame sequences with V and J called. Part of the clones is not carried over; for the studies checked, unresolved V genes explain less than half of this, and the remainder is unexplained. In all, the sample holds about 140,000 clones, and around two thirds of those were seen once. The ten most abundant clones make up about 9.4% of the sample. Source material: PBMCs. Receptor source: a man younger than 45 in good health and CMV-seropositive.

The V call is TRBV10-3, the J call TRBJ2-2; 9 nucleotides match TRBD1. Germline CDR1 is ENHRY and CDR2 is SYGVKD. The CDR3 contains 15 residues. V lost 1 base and J lost 3; bases outside the gene matches: 0. In DNA, the CDR3 is TGTGCCATCAGTGAGTGGACAGGGGACACCGGGGAGCTGTTTTTT. This sequence encodes CAISEWTGDTGELFF.

The J gene is TRBJ2-3, the V gene TRBV30; TRBD2 aligns across 11 bases. V gave up 5 bases and J gave up 1 base; unmatched junction bases: 2. The CDR3 spans 14 residues. Germline-derived CDR1 and CDR2 are GTSNPN and SVGIG (reference sequence). CDR3: CAWLLAGGTDTQYF. The CDR3 DNA reads as TGTGCCTGGTTACTAGCGGGAGGCACAGATACGCAGTATTTT.

This sequence joins TRBV28 and TRBJ2-4; 8 bases agree with TRBD2. The V and J ends lost 6 bases and 1 base, in that order; junction bases with no gene match: 17. Germline CDR1 reads MDHEN; CDR2 reads SYDVKM. The CDR3 is 19 amino acids. CDR3 loop: CASRGTQGSGRGAKNIQYF. The CDR3 DNA follows: TGTGCCAGCAGGGGGACTCAAGGAAGCGGGAGAGGGGCCAAAAACATTCAGTACTTC.

J is TRBJ2-1 and V is TRBV7-8, with a tentative D call TRBD2 (5 bases). CDR1 is SGHVS, CDR2 FQNEAQ, per germline. V lost 2 bases and J lost 5, with 13 bases in between. The CDR3 spans 15 residues. The CDR3, as DNA: TGTGCCAGCAGCTTAAGGACCCCGGGGAACAATGAGCAGTTCTTC. This gives the protein CASSLRTPGNNEQFF.

V is TRBV6-1 and J is TRBJ2-7, with D possibly being TRBD1 (7 bases). Germline loops: CDR1 MNHNS, CDR2 SASEGT. There are 14 residues in the CDR3. Trimming took off 6 bases at V and 5 bases at J, with 17 bases between the two ends. CDR3 nucleotide sequence: TGTGCCAGCAGGGCGGGACAGAGAATCGACGAGCAGTACTTC. Protein product: CASRAGQRIDEQYF.

The chain combines TRBV5-5 with TRBJ2-7, with 12 bases matching TRBD1. The CDR3 is 15 amino acids. V lost 4 bases and J lost 7; bases outside the gene matches: 9. Germline V gives CDR1 SGHKS, CDR2 YYEKEE (reference sequence). CDR3 coding DNA: TGTGCCAGCAGCCATCCCGGGACAGGGGGCCGGGAGCAGTACTTC. Protein product: CASSHPGTGGREQYF.

The CDR3: CASSRQGGTEAFF. DNA of the CDR3: TGTGCCAGCAGTAGACAGGGTGGAACTGAAGCTTTCTTT. The V gene is TRBV7-8, the J gene TRBJ1-1, with 7 bases lining up with TRBD1. CDR1 is SGHVS and CDR2 is FQNEAQ in the germline V gene. This CDR3 is built from 13 residues. V was clipped by 6 bases and J by 5 bases; unmatched bases: 6.

This clone came up a few times. The genes are TRBV5-4 and TRBJ1-4; no clear D. Trimming left V 4 bases short and J 8 bases short, with 12 bases between. Germline V CDR1 and CDR2: SGHNT, YYREEE (reference sequence). This CDR3 contains 13 residues. CDR3 in DNA: TGTGCCAGCAGCCTCCTCGGGGAGGAAAAACTGTTTTTT. Its translation is CASSLLGEEKLFF.

This chain uses TRBV5-1 with TRBJ2-7; no firm D call. Germline values: CDR1 SGHRS, CDR2 YFSETQ. With 0 bases removed from V and 3 bases from J, the gap between germline ends came to 7 bases. There are 13 residues in the CDR3. This chain's CDR3 is CASSLETVYEQYF. CDR3 DNA: TGCGCCAGCAGCTTGGAAACGGTCTACGAGCAGTACTTC.

The chain uses TRBV11-2 and TRBJ1-1; unclear D gene. The V and J ends lost 4 bases and 1 base respectively, with 10 bases between them. The CDR3 is 14 residues long. CDR1 is SGHAT and CDR2 is FQNNGV in the germline V gene. The CDR3 loop reads CASSSQLWNTEAFF. In DNA, the CDR3 is TGTGCCAGCAGCTCGCAGTTATGGAACACTGAAGCTTTCTTT.

The V gene is TRBV7-9, the J gene TRBJ1-5; 9 bases fit TRBD1. The CDR3 is 17 residues long. The germline V gene has CDR1 SEHNR and CDR2 FQNEAQ (reference sequence). V dropped 5 bases and J dropped 4; count of bases not matched to a gene: 12. The CDR3 is CASSLDLGGTGNQPQHF. In DNA, the CDR3 is TGTGCCAGCAGCCTAGATCTTGGCGGGACAGGGAATCAGCCCCAGCATTTT. Using reference TRBV7-9 and TRBJ1-5 for the parts outside the CDR3, the full variable domain is DTGVSQNPRHKITKRGQNVTFRCDPISEHNRLYWYRQTLGQGPEFLTYFQNEAQLEKSRLLSDRFSAERPKGSFSTLEIQRTEQGDSAMYLCASSLDLGGTGNQPQHFGDGTRLSIL.

The chain couples TRBV11-3 to TRBJ2-5; 11 bases fit TRBD2. The J call may not be correct, given that the DNA end is closer to TRBJ2-7. The CDR3 is made up of 14 amino acids. From germline, CDR1 is SGHNT and CDR2 YENEEA. For the CDR3, the DNA is TGTGCCAGCGCCACTAGCGGGAGCCCCCACGAGCAGTACTTC. Residues: CASATSGSPHEQYF.

This clone showed up just a few times. The junction departs from the called germline gene at one end, perhaps through a read error. V gene TRBV2 combines with J gene TRBJ1-4, with 8 bases that match TRBD1. Germline assignment: CDR1 SNHLY and CDR2 FYNNEI. The CDR3 length is 12 residues. CDR3: CASSEALGQAWF. The CDR3, as DNA: TGTGCCAGCAGTGAAGCGTTGGGACAGGCTTGGTTT.

This clone was recorded a few times. A read error may account for a junction end that differs from germline. Other DNA variants within this sample encode the same CDR3. This sequence joins TRBV7-9 and TRBJ1-2; the D is unclear. The CDR3 is 17 residues long. Germline loops: CDR1 SEHNR, CDR2 FQNEAQ (reference sequence). CDR3 in amino acids: CASSQLPFTEANYGYTF. The CDR3 DNA reads TGCGCCAGCAGCCAATTACCCTTCACAGAAGCTAACTATGGCTACACCTTC. Drawing the rest from reference TRBV7-9 and TRBJ1-2, the complete variable domain is DTGVSQNPRHKITKRGQNVTFRCDPISEHNRLYWYRQTLGQGPEFLTYFQNEAQLEKSRLLSDRFSAERPKGSFSTLEIQRTEQGDSAMYLCASSQLPFTEANYGYTFGSGTRLTVV.

This chain joins TRBV2 and TRBJ2-5; 7 nucleotides match TRBD1. The better agreement between TRBJ2-7 and the DNA end casts doubt on the J call. Germline-derived CDR1 and CDR2 are SNHLY and FYNNEI. The CDR3 is made up of 15 amino acids. The CDR3 region has the DNA TGTGCCAGCAGTGTACTCCGGGACAGTTCCCACGAGCAGTACTTC. Its protein product is CASSVLRDSSHEQYF.

The chain carries TRBV28 and TRBJ2-5; a possible D gene is TRBD2 (6 bases). Germline loops: CDR1 MDHEN, CDR2 SYDVKM. The CDR3 length is 15 residues. V was shortened by 4 bases and J by 1 base, with 13 bases between the two germline ends. The CDR3: CASSSPGETQETQYF. The CDR3 nucleotides are TGTGCCAGCAGTTCCCCGGGGGAGACCCAAGAGACCCAGTACTTC. Drawing the rest from reference TRBV28 and TRBJ2-5, the complete variable domain is DVKVTQSSRYLVKRTGEKVFLECVQDMDHENMFWYRQDPGLGLRLIYFSYDVKMKEKGDIPEGYSVSREKKERFSLILESASTNQTSMYLCASSSPGETQETQYFGPGTRLLVL.

Worth noting for this clone: The junction shows a germline mismatch at one end, possibly a read error. The V and J genes are TRBV11-2 and TRBJ2-3; 9 bases map to TRBD2. The CDR3 extends over 12 amino acids. Looked up from germline, CDR1 is SGHAT and CDR2 is FQNNGV. The CDR3 nucleotides are TGTGCCAGCAGCTTACTAGCGGGATTTAGTGTGTTT. It specifies CASSLLAGFSVF.

The chain joins TRBV11-3 to TRBJ2-1, with 7 nucleotides matching TRBD1. This CDR3 is built from 15 residues. V was clipped by 2 bases and J by 1 base; unmatched bases: 2. Germline CDR1 is SGHNT and CDR2 is YENEEA. The CDR3 nucleotides read TGTGCCAGCAGCTTATGGGACAGTTCCTACAATGAGCAGTTCTTC. Translated, it gives CASSLWDSSYNEQFF.

The gene calls are TRBV6-6 and TRBJ1-2, with TRBD1 matching over 7 bases. The CDR3 has 15 amino acids. Germline V gene data show CDR1 as MNHNY and CDR2 as SVGAGI (reference sequence). V dropped 0 bases and J dropped 0; count of bases not matched to a gene: 1. The CDR3 reads CASSYSGQANYGYTF. The DNA of the CDR3 is TGTGCCAGCAGTTACTCCGGACAGGCTAACTATGGCTACACCTTC.